The present T cell receptor (beta chain) was sequenced within a study of CD4 T cells in relation to SARS-CoV-2 and coronaviruses. Assay used: immunoSEQ multiplex PCR; TCRdb lists only in-frame clones, some missing. The sample consists of some 20,000 clones, roughly 76% of them appearing once. In regard to this clone: Its antigen is not identified.

V was clipped by 0 bases and J by 1 base, with 10 bases between them. The germline V gene has CDR1 SGHTA and CDR2 FQGTGA. This CDR3 comprises 16 residues. Before the COVID-19 pandemic, during about 2010-2018, CD4+ T cells were taken from unexposed donors. Isolation of CD4+ T cells took place after approximately eleven days in culture. The sample consisted of CD4+ T cells from PBMCs, cultured in vitro. The genes are TRBV7-3 and TRBJ2-1, with D possibly TRBD2 on 6 matching bases. This TCR came from a human donor in good health. This CDR3 reads CASSLTGRGSYNEQFF. The DNA for the CDR3 is TGTGCCAGCAGCTTAACGGGACGGGGGTCCTACAATGAGCAGTTCTTC.